Described below is a single T cell receptor beta chain sequence and its context. Its antigen is as yet unknown. Researchers ran the PCR with 60 Vbeta and 13 Jbeta primers. The method was immunoSEQ multiplex PCR; TCRdb's version includes in-frame clones alone and lacks a portion of them. The sample consists of about 150,000 clones, over 75% of them appearing once. Germline V gives CDR1 SNHLY, CDR2 FYNNEI. V was clipped by 5 bases and J by 6 bases; unmatched bases: 6. CDR3 length: 14 residues. Everyone who donated was a healthy bone marrow donor. The entry originates in a study of cytomegalovirus exposure and HLA in healthy donors. Findings and caveats of the study: Reports state that TCR beta sequences accurately predicted most subjects' HLA-A and HLA-B alleles. A later analysis reported that several of the most significant clusters appeared to be linked to common viral pathogens, among them Epstein-Barr virus. In a later analysis, HLA-associated TCR beta chains were more clonally expanded than equally common others.

This chain joins TRBV2 and TRBJ1-2, with 10 bases that match TRBD1. This clonotype was obtained from a young man in good health and CMV-seropositive. The specimen was PBMCs. CDR3 loop: CASSQDRGGDGYTF. The CDR3 DNA reads as TGTGCCAGCAGTCAGGACAGGGGGGGAGATGGCTACACCTTC.